The TCR beta chain under discussion was sequenced for a study of blood T cell repertoires in COVID-19. Overall study context: The samples span acute and convalescent COVID-19 from the United States, Italy and Spain. PBMCs, B-cell-depleted T cells, or T cells were the source of the cDNA or gDNA that made up the material.

This clone appeared a few times. CDR3 size: 18 residues. CDR1 LGHNA and CDR2 YSLEER come from the germline V gene. Trimming cost V 0 bases and J 4 bases, with 19 bases left between them. Authors' methods: Amplification from reference gene primers served as the basis for estimated nucleated cell counts. Using immunoSEQ multiplex PCR, the repertoire was profiled, and TCRdb retains in-frame clones only, with some absent. Clone size and V and J calls were adopted from that table, with D and trimming inferred from the DNA. The profile covers a few hundred thousand clones, with around three quarters appearing a single time and approximately 6.6% taken by the ten largest.

V is TRBV4-3 and J is TRBJ2-1, with D possibly matching TRBD2 (7 bases). The sample consisted of peripheral blood. This TCR was sampled from a woman between 70 and 85 years old with acute or convalescent COVID-19. The CDR3 DNA reads as TGCGCCAGCAGCCAAGATATGATAAGGCGGGGGCTTTACAATGAGCAGTTCTTC. This translates into CASSQDMIRRGLYNEQFF.